This record concerns one T cell receptor (beta chain) sequence. The data stem from a study of blood T cell repertoires in COVID-19. Background on the study: PBMCs, B-cell-depleted T cells, or T cells were the source of the cDNA or gDNA that made up the material.

Study processing details: Reference gene primer amplification in the assay estimated nucleated cell counts. Using immunoSEQ multiplex PCR, the repertoire was profiled, and TCRdb retains in-frame clones only, with some absent. V, J and clone size derive from that table, while D and trimming were established from the DNA sequence. The table has approximately 250,000 clones, roughly 86% seen once. The CDR3 sequence is 14 residues long. Trimming removed 5 bases at V and 0 bases at J, with 9 bases between. The germline CDR1 and CDR2 sequences are SEHNR and FQNEAQ (reference sequence). The receptor's source is a man younger than 35 with active or convalescent COVID-19. Sample: peripheral blood. The chain is built from TRBV7-9 and TRBJ2-3; D is ambiguous. The DNA of the CDR3 is TGTGCCAGCAGCCAGACATTTAGCACAGATACGCAGTATTTT. Protein: CASSQTFSTDTQYF.